A selection of T cell receptor beta chains follows, all from one sample in a study of cytomegalovirus exposure and HLA in healthy donors. The assay was immunoSEQ multiplex PCR, and TCRdb's table has in-frame clones only and misses some. The table records around 110,000 clones, around 62% of them present only once. Sequencing used PBMCs. The source of these receptors is a woman aged 40-49 years in good health and CMV-seropositive. CDR3s include the opening cysteine and the closing phenylalanine or tryptophan. The order of the fields is J gene, D gene, V gene, CDR3 protein. D genes are given only for firm matches.

TRBJ2-1	.	TRBV11-2	CASSTQEQGRNEQFF
TRBJ1-4	TRBD1	TRBV4-2	CASSQTGTGEGKLFF
TRBJ1-4	.	TRBV14	CASSLLAFGEKLFF
TRBJ2-1	TRBD1	TRBV10-3	CAISAVSSRGNEQFF
TRBJ2-1	TRBD2	TRBV18	CASSPDSPLAGVEQFF
TRBJ2-1	TRBD2	TRBV6-5	CASRELAGGLMVF
TRBJ2-1	TRBD2	TRBV4-2	CASSRGLAGVLGRMDEQFF
TRBJ1-5	.	TRBV19	CASSILGQNQPQHF
TRBJ2-2	TRBD1	TRBV18	CASSLDRADGELFF
TRBJ1-2	.	TRBV6-5	CASSPGVGYTF
TRBJ2-1	TRBD2	TRBV25-1	CASSEMLSAGGLNEQFF
TRBJ1-2	.	TRBV30	CAWSVQGLGRPYGYTF
TRBJ1-1	.	TRBV7-9	CSSSLRTENTEAFF
TRBJ2-2	.	TRBV5-4	CASSPPGTGELFF
TRBJ2-7	.	TRBV25-1	CASSGRFSGATYEQYF
TRBJ2-1	TRBD2	TRBV4-2	CASSQEVAGAVGDEQFF
TRBJ1-2	.	TRBV19	CASSIGAGGDYTF
TRBJ2-7	TRBD1	TRBV7-2	CASSFGQGSYEQYF
TRBJ2-2	TRBD2	TRBV19	CASRGRAVASGELFF
TRBJ2-7	.	TRBV27	CASSFGGAREQYF
TRBJ2-7	TRBD2	TRBV7-2	CASGPQAGAGGEQYF
TRBJ2-1	TRBD2	TRBV12-5	CASGLVLGGRDYNEQFF
TRBJ2-1	TRBD2	TRBV7-2	CASSLGTSGYYNEQFF
TRBJ2-1	TRBD2	TRBV27	CASSWGLAGFNEQFF
TRBJ2-1	.	TRBV11-3	CASSFRQGGLNEQFF
TRBJ2-2	.	TRBV7-2	CASSFGRSINTGELFF
TRBJ2-7	TRBD1	TRBV2	CASSEPGQVNTYEQYF
TRBJ2-1	TRBD1	TRBV27	CASSPHHGGGQGLVGEQFF
TRBJ2-7	.	TRBV30	CAWSPLDSYEQYF
TRBJ1-2	.	TRBV7-9	CASSLDVVTNYGYTF
TRBJ2-2	.	TRBV5-8	CASSPGGQPNTGELFF
TRBJ2-7	TRBD1	TRBV6-5	CASSEPDRDHEQYF
TRBJ1-5	.	TRBV25-1	CASSEYGQNQPQHF
TRBJ2-1	TRBD2	TRBV7-8	CASSLALGLAGVEQFF
TRBJ2-7	TRBD2	TRBV19	CASSITSGSLYEQYF
TRBJ2-7	TRBD1	TRBV6-5	CASTVGDSSYEQYF
TRBJ1-4	.	TRBV6-6	CASSVHMATNEKLFF
TRBJ2-3	.	TRBV6-5	CASSYSPGADTQYF
TRBJ1-1	TRBD1	TRBV28	CASSSPGTGSQYTEAFF
TRBJ2-3	.	TRBV9	CASSTGNGASTDTQYF
TRBJ2-3	TRBD2	TRBV30	CAWSVLAGNSDTQYF
TRBJ2-2	TRBD2	TRBV6-5	CASRGLAARELFF
TRBJ2-6	.	TRBV18	CASSSGVGANVLTF
TRBJ2-5	TRBD2	TRBV29-1	CSVDLREQETQYF
TRBJ1-1	.	TRBV28	CASSLGVGENTEAFF
TRBJ1-2	.	TRBV7-2	CASSLNRVYGYTF
TRBJ2-7	.	TRBV7-8	CASSLIDGTYEQYF
TRBJ1-4	.	TRBV2	CASSEGTDTNEKLFF